This TCR beta chain was observed in a study of cytomegalovirus exposure and HLA in healthy donors. Study-wide points: Across donors, most TCRs were seen rarely, yet some public ones were widespread. Presence/absence analyses assumed roughly uniform sequencing depth across donors. Sequence variants that were highly shared formed a cluster that was likely a sequencing artifact. When analyzed later, a missense DCLRE1C variant was found to be linked to TCR beta V- and J-gene trimming.

This CDR3 has 11 residues. The V and J ends lost 5 bases and 8 bases respectively, with 7 bases between them. Germline CDR1 is MNHNS and CDR2 is SASEGT. Both 60 Vbeta primers and 13 Jbeta primers went into the PCR. Repertoires were generated with immunoSEQ multiplex PCR, while TCRdb's copy carries only in-frame clones and drops some. The table has 72,000 or so clones, approximately 58% seen once. Concerning this clone: Its antigen remains unidentified.

Source material: PBMCs. The sequence was obtained from a woman in her forties or fifties in good health and CMV-seronegative. This chain uses TRBV6-1 with TRBJ2-1, with unresolved D. The CDR3 protein is CASSITYEQFF. CDR3 bases: TGTGCCAGCAGTATCACATATGAGCAGTTCTTC.